This T cell receptor (beta chain) was sequenced during a study of CD4+ T cells in melanoma. Study-level points and caveats: CD8+ T cell, macrophage and B cell function reportedly correlated with neoantigen-specific CD4+ T cells. In melanoma, neoantigen-specific CD4+ T cells reportedly differed in differentiation state.

CDR3 length equals 14 residues. Germline loops: CDR1 SGHRS, CDR2 YFSETQ. Trimming cost V 0 bases and J 0 bases, with 4 bases left between them. Some clones are missing from TCRdb's copy, which holds only in-frame ones; the method was immunoSEQ multiplex PCR. The sample includes some 15,000 clones, roughly 69% of them seen just once. Details on this clone: What it binds is not known.

This clonotype was obtained from a human donor with melanoma. This sequence joins TRBV5-1 and TRBJ1-3; D is unclear. Sequenced material: cells from a culture (not recorded whether cultured in vitro). Here the CDR3 reads CASSLASSGNTIYF. CDR3 sequence (DNA): TGCGCCAGCAGCTTGGCCAGCTCTGGAAACACCATATATTTT. The complete variable domain, with remaining parts taken from reference TRBV5-1 and TRBJ1-3, reads KAGVTQTPRYLIKTRGQQVTLSCSPISGHRSVSWYQQTPGQGLQFLFEYFSETQRNKGNFPGRFSGRQFSNSRSEMNVSTLELGDSALYLCASSLASSGNTIYFGEGSWLTVV.